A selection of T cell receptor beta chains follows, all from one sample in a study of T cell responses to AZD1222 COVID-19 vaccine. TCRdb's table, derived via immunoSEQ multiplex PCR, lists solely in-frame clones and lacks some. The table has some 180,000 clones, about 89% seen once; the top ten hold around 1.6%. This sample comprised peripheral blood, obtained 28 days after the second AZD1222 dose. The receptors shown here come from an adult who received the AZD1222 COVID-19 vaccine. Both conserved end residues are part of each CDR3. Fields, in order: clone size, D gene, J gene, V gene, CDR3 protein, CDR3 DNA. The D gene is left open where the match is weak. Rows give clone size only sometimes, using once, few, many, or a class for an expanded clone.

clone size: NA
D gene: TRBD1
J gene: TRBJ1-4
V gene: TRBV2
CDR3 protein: CASSGGTGSSTNEKLFF
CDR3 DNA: TGTGCCAGCAGTGGGGGGACAGGGTCATCAACTAATGAAAAACTGTTTTTT

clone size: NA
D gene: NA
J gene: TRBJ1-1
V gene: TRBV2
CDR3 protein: CASSTHTEAFF
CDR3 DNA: TGTGCCAGCAGTACCCACACTGAAGCTTTCTTT

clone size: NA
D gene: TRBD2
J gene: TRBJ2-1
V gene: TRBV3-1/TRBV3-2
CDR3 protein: CASSARGEGNEQFF
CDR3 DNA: TGTGCCAGCAGCGCACGGGGGGAAGGGAATGAGCAGTTCTTC

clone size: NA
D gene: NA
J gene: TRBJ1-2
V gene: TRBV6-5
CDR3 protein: CASSYSRQGTNYGYTF
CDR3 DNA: TGTGCCAGCAGTTACTCGAGGCAGGGGACTAACTATGGCTACACCTTC

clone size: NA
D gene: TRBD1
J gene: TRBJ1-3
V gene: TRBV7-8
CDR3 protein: CASSVGTASGNTIYF
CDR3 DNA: TGTGCCAGCAGCGTCGGGACAGCCTCTGGAAACACCATATATTTT

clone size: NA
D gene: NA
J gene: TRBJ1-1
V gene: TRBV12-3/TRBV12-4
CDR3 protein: CASSLQENTEAFF
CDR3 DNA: TGTGCCAGCAGCCTACAAGAGAACACTGAAGCTTTCTTT

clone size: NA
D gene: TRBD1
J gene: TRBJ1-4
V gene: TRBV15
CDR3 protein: CATSRGGTDEKLFF
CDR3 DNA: TGTGCCACCAGCAGAGGAGGGACAGATGAAAAACTGTTTTTT

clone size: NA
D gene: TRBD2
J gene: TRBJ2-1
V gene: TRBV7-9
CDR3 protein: CASSLAGGANEQFF
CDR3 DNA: TGTGCCAGCAGCCTAGCGGGAGGTGCAAATGAGCAGTTCTTC

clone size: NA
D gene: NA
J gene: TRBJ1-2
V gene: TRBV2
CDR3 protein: CASGGKTGTAYGYTF
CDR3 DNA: TGTGCCAGCGGGGGTAAAACAGGGACCGCCTATGGCTACACCTTC

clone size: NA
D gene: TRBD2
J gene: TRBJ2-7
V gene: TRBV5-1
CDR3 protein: CASSSKRDVYEQYF
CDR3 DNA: TGCGCCAGCAGCTCCAAGCGGGATGTCTACGAGCAGTACTTC

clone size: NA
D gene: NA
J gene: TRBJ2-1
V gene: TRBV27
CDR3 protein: CASTSFPGAGNEQFF
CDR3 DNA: TGTGCCAGCACCTCTTTCCCGGGGGCCGGGAATGAGCAGTTCTTC

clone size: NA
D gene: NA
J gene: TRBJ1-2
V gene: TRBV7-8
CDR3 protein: CASSRDRSYGYTF
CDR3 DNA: TGTGCCAGCAGCCGGGACCGGAGCTATGGCTACACCTTC

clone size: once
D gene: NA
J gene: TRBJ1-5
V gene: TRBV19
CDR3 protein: CASMRQGGNQPQHF
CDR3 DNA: TGTGCCAGTATGAGGCAGGGTGGCAATCAGCCCCAGCATTTT

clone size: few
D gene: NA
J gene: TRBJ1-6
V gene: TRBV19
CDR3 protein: CASKGGPYNSPLHF
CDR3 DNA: TGTGCCAGTAAGGGGGGGCCCTATAATTCACCCCTCCACTTT

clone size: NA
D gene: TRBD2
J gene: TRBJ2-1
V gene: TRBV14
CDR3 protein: CASSQDTVGLAGWNEQFF
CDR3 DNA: TGTGCCAGCAGCCAAGATACTGTGGGACTAGCAGGTTGGAATGAGCAGTTCTTC

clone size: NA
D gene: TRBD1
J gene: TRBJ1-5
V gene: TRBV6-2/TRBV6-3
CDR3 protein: CASSYLTGQGHNQPQHF
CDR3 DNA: TGTGCCAGCAGTTACTTGACCGGACAGGGACACAATCAGCCCCAGCATTTT